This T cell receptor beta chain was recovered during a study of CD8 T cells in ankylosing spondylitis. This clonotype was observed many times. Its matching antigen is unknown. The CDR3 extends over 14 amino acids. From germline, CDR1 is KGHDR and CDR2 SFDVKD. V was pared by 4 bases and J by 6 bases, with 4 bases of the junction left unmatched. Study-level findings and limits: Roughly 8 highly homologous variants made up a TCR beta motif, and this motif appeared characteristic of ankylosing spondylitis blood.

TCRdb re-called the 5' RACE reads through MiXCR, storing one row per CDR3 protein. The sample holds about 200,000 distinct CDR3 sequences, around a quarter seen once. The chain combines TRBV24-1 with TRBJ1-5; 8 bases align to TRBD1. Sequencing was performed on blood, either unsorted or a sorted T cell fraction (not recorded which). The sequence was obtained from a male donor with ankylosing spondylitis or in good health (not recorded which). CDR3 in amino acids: CATSDGDRGQPQHF. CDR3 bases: TGTGCCACCAGTGACGGAGACAGGGGTCAGCCCCAGCATTTT.